Reported below is one T cell receptor beta chain. This record belongs to a study of blood T cells in healthy people across ages. Trimming took 3 bases from V and 7 from J, leaving 15 bases between them. CDR3 length: 14 amino acids. Germline assignment: CDR1 SGHVS and CDR2 FQNEAQ. Together with a sample-barcoded 5' primer, a J-beta primer mix was included in a second PCR lasting roughly 6 to 12 cycles. TCRdb called the 5' RACE reads again in MiXCR, with one record for every CDR3 protein. The table lists roughly 860,000 distinct CDR3 sequences, approximately 65% of them singletons. The sequenced sample was blood. The chain combines TRBV7-8 with TRBJ1-2; no firm D call. This receptor was identified in a man aged 25-45 years in good health. CDR3 DNA sequence: TGTGCCAGCAGCTTTGGGTCGCCCTTAAGTGGCTACACCTTC. This sequence encodes CASSFGSPLSGYTF.